The rows below give T cell receptor beta chains drawn from one sample of a study of identical twins. Each CDR3 protein is one row after TCRdb ran MiXCR on the 5' RACE reads. This sample has some 710,000 distinct CDR3 sequences, with around 6.1% found just once. The sample consisted of naive T cells sorted from blood. The receptor set was obtained from a man aged 18 to 29 in good health. CDR3s include the opening cysteine and the closing phenylalanine or tryptophan.

j_call v_call cdr3_aa
TRBJ1-1 TRBV4-1 CASSQDRAGGNTEAFF
TRBJ2-3 TRBV12-3/TRBV12-4 CASSSRLGVYSTDTQYF
TRBJ2-1 TRBV6-5 CASSSREGQDNEQFF
TRBJ2-1 TRBV20-1 CSAPASGESSQFF
TRBJ1-4 TRBV28 CASSRLGSANEKLFF
TRBJ1-5 TRBV10-3 CAISEYSNQPQHF
TRBJ1-1 TRBV29-1 CSAVPMNTEAFF
TRBJ2-2 TRBV5-1 CASSPGTSGRLSRPGELFF
TRBJ1-5 TRBV10-3 CATYYRWGGGGNQPQHF
TRBJ2-1 TRBV18 CASSPLGGDEQFF
TRBJ2-5 TRBV28 CASRHGRGTPETQYF